This record concerns one T cell receptor beta chain sequence. This clonotype was observed at least ten times. The target of this receptor is not known. No per-base quality is available; no much larger clone lies one base away. The data were taken from a study of T cells in Graves' hyperthyroidism and ophthalmopathy (dated by TCRdb to between 2017 and 2020). In the study overall: Peripheral blood was collected at initial diagnosis, before any treatment. The roughly 100 discovery patients were randomly divided into training and test sets at a 7:3 ratio. To identify TCR V-J signatures that set the groups apart, the researchers used a discovery cohort of 100 patients, made up of 43 with Graves' ophthalmopathy and some 60 with stable Graves' hyperthyroidism. Following sampling, methimazole starting at 30 mg daily was given to hyperthyroidism patients, and high-dose intravenous methylprednisolone was given to ophthalmopathy patients. In addition, the study compared T-cell repertoires in thyroid tissue and in blood from about 6 Graves' hyperthyroidism patients. The paper describes TCR Vbeta CDR3 sequencing of about 140 peripheral blood samples, made up of 43 ophthalmopathy patients, over 70 hyperthyroidism patients and approximately 17 progressor patients. Prospective prediction of ophthalmopathy was tested in an independent validation cohort consisting of some 18 hyperthyroidism patients and 15 to 17 patients who later progressed to ophthalmopathy. Beyond this particular receptor, the publication reports: Most expanded thyroid clonotypes (frequency above 0.001) were also detected in blood, suggesting blood repertoires may reflect thyroid immune responses. Sample size was not statistically predetermined, and blinding of investigators to group allocation was not performed. A model built on a 13 V-J signature distinguished ophthalmopathy from stable hyperthyroidism, reaching roughly 88% sensitivity and about 81% specificity in cross-validation and 80%/75% in testing. During validation, the model predicted progression to ophthalmopathy a median of approximately 6 months ahead of onset, with around 65% sensitivity and almost 75% specificity.

CDR1 and CDR2, per the germline V gene, are SNHLY and FYNNEI. The CDR3 holds 16 amino acids from the cysteine to the phenylalanine. Kept here is only the CDR3 DNA, which spans 48 bases and is read in frame from base 1. Germline trimming amounts to 7 bases on V and 4 bases on J, with 12 as the count of junction bases outside the gene matches. The TCR beta CDR3 regions were amplified from the RNA transcripts. The first round of RT-PCR for the TCR CDR3 was performed with the HTBI primer set and the Qiagen OneStep RT-PCR kit. A second multiplex PCR round built the libraries, followed by size selection and purification. Libraries were sequenced paired-end with 100 bp reads on an Illumina HiSeq2000. Concerning the study's data processing: SOAPnuke was used to process the raw data, throwing out any read that contained adapters or uncalled bases, had a mean Phred below 15, or lacked an exact constant-primer or identifier match. COPE v1.2.5 was used to merge the high-quality paired reads, and each unique nucleotide sequence was defined as a clonotype. Clonotypes were aligned to IMGT TRBV, TRBD and TRBJ reference segments using MiTCR v1.1. Only V-J combinations with frequency above 0.0001, covering about 99% of repertoires, were analysed. The TCS score was defined as F50 (clonal expansion) divided by E x V (chaos), with BLOSUM62-based TCRdist calculated between CDR3 peptides within each V-J. Welch's t-statistics and random forest reduced around 520 V-J features to roughly 13, which were used in a naive Bayes classifier (R e1071). Using fastp trimming at Q25 and MiXCR clonotype assembly, TCRdb reanalyzed the public sequencing data and kept in-frame beta chains. Rows with a matching CDR3 protein are joined into one entry that keeps the most common DNA and genes. TCRdb, not the authors, supplied the V and J calls. The table for this sample lists more than 450,000 distinct CDR3 sequences; 12% to 15% of them were counted only once. Together, the top ten hold approximately 15% of the sample.

A patient counted as having stable Graves' hyperthyroidism if no progression to ophthalmopathy occurred over 18 months of follow-up. Hyperthyroidism patients were newly diagnosed, with disease duration under 2 months, and aged 18 to 65 years. Exclusion was applied to patients with uncontrolled infections, other autoimmune diseases, pregnancy or lactation. Clinical symptoms, serum thyroxine and TRAb, thyroid ultrasound, and orbital computed tomography formed the basis for the diagnoses. PBMCs were separated from about 10 ml of fresh peripheral blood using Ficoll-Paque density gradient centrifugation. Total RNA was extracted with Trizol reagent, and quality was checked on an Agilent 2100 Bioanalyzer.

The chain was built from TRBV2 and TRBJ2-3, with 9 central nucleotides matching TRBD2. Sequenced material: blood. The TCR was taken from a woman aged 40 to 50 with Graves' hyperthyroidism. In nucleotide form, the sequence is TGTGCCAGCACCCTTTATAGCGGGAGTGTCTCAGATACGCAGTATTTT. Its coded protein is CASTLYSGSVSDTQYF.